Listed below are T cell receptor beta chains from one sample, sequenced in a study of cytomegalovirus exposure and HLA in healthy donors. Libraries were prepared by immunoSEQ multiplex PCR; TCRdb keeps only in-frame clonotypes and omits some of them. This sample has about 150,000 clones, with around 75% found just once. What was sequenced was PBMCs. These receptors all come from a man between 18 and 35 years old in good health and CMV-seronegative. The CDR3 runs from the conserved cysteine through the conserved F or W. The D gene is left open where the match is weak. For some rows the clone size is stated as once, few or many, or as a class when expanded; others skip it.

>-|TRBD1|TRBJ1-3|TRBV6-5
TGTGCCAGCAGGCCCCAGGGGGTAGCTGGAAACACCATATATTTT
CASRPQGVAGNTIYF
>-|-|TRBJ2-7|TRBV7-2
TGTGCCAGCAGCTTATCTACGGCGGGCTACTACGAGCAGTACTTC
CASSLSTAGYYEQYF
>-|TRBD2|TRBJ2-3|TRBV4-1
TGCGCCAGCAGTCACCTAGCGGGAGTAGGGGATACGCAGTATTTT
CASSHLAGVGDTQYF
>-|-|TRBJ2-1|TRBV27
TGTGCCAGCAGCTTTGTGGGGGCAAACTACAATGAGCAGTTCTTC
CASSFVGANYNEQFF
>-|TRBD2|TRBJ2-3|TRBV6-5
TGTGCCAGCAGCCCGGGGGGGGGAACAGATACGCAGTATTTT
CASSPGGGTDTQYF
>-|TRBD1|TRBJ1-3|TRBV7-2
TGTGCCGTTCTCGGGGGACAGGGGTTGAGAAACACCATATATTTT
CAVLGGQGLRNTIYF
>few|TRBD1|TRBJ2-3|TRBV7-9
TGTGCCAGCAGCTTAGGACAGGGTATTAGCACAGATACGCAGTATTTT
CASSLGQGISTDTQYF
>-|TRBD2|TRBJ2-1|TRBV5-1
TGCGCCAGCAGCGCCGGGGGTGCGGGAGACTACAATGAGCAGTTCTTC
CASSAGGAGDYNEQFF
>-|-|TRBJ1-4|TRBV19
TGTGCCAGTAGTATCGCTCCAGGGGTCGGCGATGAAAAACTGTTTTTT
CASSIAPGVGDEKLFF
>-|-|TRBJ2-6|TRBV30
TGTGCCGGACGACAGGCTGGGGCCAACGTCCTGACTTTC
CAGRQAGANVLTF
>few|-|TRBJ1-2|TRBV11-2
TGTGCCAGCAGCTTAGAACAGACCCAAGGCTACACCTTC
CASSLEQTQGYTF
>-|-|TRBJ2-2|TRBV6-1
TGTGCCAGCGGGGGGTTGTCGGGGGAGCTGTTTTTT
CASGGLSGELFF
>-|-|TRBJ2-7|TRBV19
TGTGCCAGTAGTATTGAGGGTGGTCTGCCCTACGAGCAGTACTTC
CASSIEGGLPYEQYF
>-|TRBD1|TRBJ2-7|TRBV19
TGTGCCAGTAGTCGACAGGGGTCGACCTACGAGCAGTACTTC
CASSRQGSTYEQYF
>-|TRBD1|TRBJ1-6|TRBV7-2
TGTGCCAGCAGCGGCGACAGGGATTCACCCCTCCACTTT
CASSGDRDSPLHF
>-|-|TRBJ1-2|TRBV9
TGTGCCAGCAGCCCCGGGGGGATACCTAACTATGGCTACACCTTC
CASSPGGIPNYGYTF
>-|-|TRBJ1-2|TRBV11-2
TGTGCCAGCAGCGCCCCGGAGGGGATGAGTGGCTACACCTTC
CASSAPEGMSGYTF
>-|-|TRBJ2-3|TRBV28
TGTGCCAGCAGTTTTGGGGGAGGCCGCACAGATACGCAGTATTTT
CASSFGGGRTDTQYF
>-|-|TRBJ1-1|TRBV19
TGTGCCAACTCGAACACTGAAGCTTTCTTT
CANSNTEAFF